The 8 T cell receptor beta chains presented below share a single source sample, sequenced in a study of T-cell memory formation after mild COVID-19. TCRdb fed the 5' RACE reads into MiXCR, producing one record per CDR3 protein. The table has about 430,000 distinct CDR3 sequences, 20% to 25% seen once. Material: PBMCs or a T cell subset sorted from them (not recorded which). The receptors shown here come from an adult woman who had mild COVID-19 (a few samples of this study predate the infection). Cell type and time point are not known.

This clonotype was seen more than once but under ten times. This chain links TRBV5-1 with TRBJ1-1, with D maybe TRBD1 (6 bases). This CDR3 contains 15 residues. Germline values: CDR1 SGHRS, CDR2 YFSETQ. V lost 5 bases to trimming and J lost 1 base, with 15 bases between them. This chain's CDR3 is CASRGGGAGNTEAFF. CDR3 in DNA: TGCGCCAGCAGAGGTGGGGGCGCGGGGAACACTGAAGCTTTCTTT.

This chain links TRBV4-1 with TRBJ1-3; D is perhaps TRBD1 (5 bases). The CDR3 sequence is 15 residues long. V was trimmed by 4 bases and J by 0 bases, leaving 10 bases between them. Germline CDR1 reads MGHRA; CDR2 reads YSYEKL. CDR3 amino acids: CASSRQGASGNTIYF. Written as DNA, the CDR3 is TGCGCCAGCAGCCGCCAGGGTGCCTCTGGAAACACCATATATTTT.

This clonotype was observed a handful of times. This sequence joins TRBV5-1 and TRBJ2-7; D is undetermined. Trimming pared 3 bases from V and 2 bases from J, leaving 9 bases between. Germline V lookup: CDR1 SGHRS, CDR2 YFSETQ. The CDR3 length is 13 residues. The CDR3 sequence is CASSSDGAYEQYF. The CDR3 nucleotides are TGCGCCAGCAGCTCGGACGGTGCCTACGAGCAGTACTTC.

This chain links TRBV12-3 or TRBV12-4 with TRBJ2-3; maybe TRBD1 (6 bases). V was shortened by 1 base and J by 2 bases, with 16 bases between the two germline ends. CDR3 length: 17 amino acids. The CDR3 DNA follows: TGTGCCAGCAGTTTAGGCCGGGGCAGGGGAACCACAGATACGCAGTATTTT. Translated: CASSLGRGRGTTDTQYF.

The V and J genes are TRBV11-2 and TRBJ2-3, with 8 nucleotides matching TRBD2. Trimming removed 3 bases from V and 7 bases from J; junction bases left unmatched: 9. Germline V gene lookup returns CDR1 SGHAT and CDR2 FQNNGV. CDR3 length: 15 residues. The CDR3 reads CASSFVRGGTHTQYF. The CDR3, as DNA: TGTGCCAGCAGCTTCGTCCGGGGGGGCACCCATACGCAGTATTTT.

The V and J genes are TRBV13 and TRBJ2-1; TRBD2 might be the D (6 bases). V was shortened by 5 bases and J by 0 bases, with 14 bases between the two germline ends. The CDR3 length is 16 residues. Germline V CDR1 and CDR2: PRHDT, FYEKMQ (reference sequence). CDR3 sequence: CASSPRDSSSYNEQFF. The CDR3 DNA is TGTGCCAGCAGCCCCCGGGACTCTAGCTCCTACAATGAGCAGTTCTTC.

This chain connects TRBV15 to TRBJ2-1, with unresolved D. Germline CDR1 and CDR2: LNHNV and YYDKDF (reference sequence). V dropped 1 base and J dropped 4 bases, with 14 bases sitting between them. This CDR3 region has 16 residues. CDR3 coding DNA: TGTGCCACCAGCAGAGTACGAGACTCCCATTACAATGAGCAGTTCTTC. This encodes CATSRVRDSHYNEQFF.

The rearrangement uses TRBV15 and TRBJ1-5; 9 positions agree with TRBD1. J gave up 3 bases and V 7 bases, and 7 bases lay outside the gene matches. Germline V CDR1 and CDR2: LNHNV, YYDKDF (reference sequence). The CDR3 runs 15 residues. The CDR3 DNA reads TGTGCCACCACCTCTGACAGGGGGTTCAATCAGCCCCAGCATTTT. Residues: CATTSDRGFNQPQHF.